Below, one T cell receptor beta chain is given with its context. These data belong to a study of blood T cell repertoires in COVID-19. The wider study: Sources were T cells, B-cell-depleted T cells, or PBMCs; the material itself was cDNA or gDNA.

Living in 20 to 30 US areas, the participants were between roughly 18 and 90 years of age. Researchers sorted participants into cohorts using their self-reported clinical history. Original processing methods: Amplification of reference gene primers was used by the study to estimate nucleated cell counts. The repertoire was sequenced with immunoSEQ multiplex PCR; TCRdb's copy has only in-frame clones and lacks some. That table is the source of V, J and clone size, and D and trimming were worked out from the DNA. This table holds roughly 300,000 clones, approximately 84% found once. The CDR3 runs to 14 residues. The J segment lost 6 bases and the V segment lost 6 bases, leaving 7 bases of the junction unmatched. Germline CDR1 MDHEN, CDR2 SYDVKM.

The sequenced sample consisted of PBMCs or T cells enriched from blood (not recorded which). The sequence came from a woman aged 30 to 39 who had recovered from COVID-19. The chain has TRBV28 and TRBJ1-5, with 8 bases identical to TRBD1. CDR3 residues: CASSLTGAGQPQHF. As DNA, the CDR3 is TGTGCCAGCAGCCTGACAGGGGCGGGTCAGCCCCAGCATTTT.